This T cell receptor beta chain was captured in a study of identical twins. This clonotype was counted many times. Its antigen remains unknown. Template switching added a universal primer site; cDNA carried unique molecular identifiers. TCRdb reprocessed the 5' RACE reads via MiXCR and lists one record per CDR3 protein. The sample yields fewer than 650,000 distinct CDR3 sequences, around 7.4% seen once. Germline V gene sequence: CDR1 SEHNR, CDR2 FQNEAQ (reference sequence). This CDR3 has 15 amino acids. The ends lost 5 bases at V and 7 bases at J; junction bases unmatched: 6. Overall study results and limits: Weaker excess sharing between twins was seen in beta out-of-frame sequences. Out-of-frame alpha sequences shared by twins were enriched for low generation probability.

These sequences were also reported in another study, on yellow fever vaccine responses in identical twins.

The sequence was collected from a woman between 18 and 29 years old in good health. Specimen: PBMCs. The V gene is TRBV7-9, the J gene TRBJ2-1; 12 nucleotides match TRBD2. In DNA, the CDR3 is TGTGCCAGCAGCAAGCTAGCGGGGGGGTTGAATGAGCAGTTCTTC. Its translation: CASSKLAGGLNEQFF.